The entry below gives a single T cell receptor beta chain sequence along with its context. Its antigen is unknown. Germline V gives CDR1 SGHTA, CDR2 FQGNSA. The CDR3 covers 13 residues. The V end was cut by 1 base, the J end by 11 bases, with 12 bases between. The data were obtained in a study of a mutant IDH1 vaccine in newly diagnosed glioma. Time point given: week 11, during vaccination. A 20-mer mutant IDH1 peptide at 300 ug was injected subcutaneously with topical imiquimod. Assay: immunoSEQ multiplex PCR; the TCRdb copy retains only in-frame clones and omits some. This sample has approximately 40,000 clones, with 84% found just once.

The sequencing here drew on PBMCs, taken from a glioma patient whose treatment included an IDH1 peptide vaccine. The source of this sequence is a man aged 40-50 years with glioma. This chain links TRBV7-2 with TRBJ2-1; D gene uncertain. CDR3 region: CASSLEGVDQQFF. DNA for the CDR3: TGTGCCAGCAGCTTAGAGGGCGTAGACCAGCAGTTCTTC.